The rows below give T cell receptor beta chains drawn from one sample of a study of tumor-infiltrating lymphocytes in oesophageal squamous cell carcinoma. MiXCR, run by TCRdb on the PCR reads, gives a single entry per CDR3 protein. The table records 15,000 to 20,000 distinct CDR3 sequences, approximately 43% of them present only once. Sequences were obtained from blood. Every receptor here comes from a female donor with esophageal squamous cell carcinoma. Each CDR3 is given with its conserved first and last residue. A D gene is named only where the DNA matches it firmly. For some rows the clone size is stated as once, few or many, or as a class when expanded; others skip it.

D: -
V: TRBV7-3
size: -
J: TRBJ2-1
CDR3: CASSPGYPSYEQFF
DNA: TGTGCCAGCAGCCCCGGTTACCCCTCCTACGAGCAGTTCTTC

D: -
V: TRBV6-8
size: -
J: TRBJ1-6
CDR3: CASSYKASASPLHF
DNA: TGTGCCAGCAGTTACAAGGCCTCAGCATCACCCCTCCACTTT

D: -
V: TRBV7-2
size: few
J: TRBJ1-2
CDR3: CASSAQTSGGGRYGYTF
DNA: TGTGCCAGCAGCGCCCAAACGTCGGGAGGGGGTCGATATGGCTACACCTTC

D: -
V: TRBV12-3/TRBV12-4
size: -
J: TRBJ2-7
CDR3: CASSLWAGAAYEQYF
DNA: TGTGCCAGCAGTTTATGGGCCGGGGCGGCCTACGAGCAGTACTTC

D: -
V: TRBV12-3/TRBV12-4
size: medium-sized
J: TRBJ1-5
CDR3: CASSTVVGHQPQHF
DNA: TGTGCCAGCAGTACCGTGGTTGGTCATCAGCCCCAGCATTTT

D: TRBD1
V: TRBV5-4
size: -
J: TRBJ2-7
CDR3: CASSLGGTEIYEQYF
DNA: TGTGCCAGCAGCTTGGGTGGGACAGAGATCTACGAGCAGTACTTC

D: -
V: TRBV5-3
size: -
J: TRBJ2-1
CDR3: CASSLFGGRGGPHEQFF
DNA: TGTGCCAGCAGCTTGTTTGGGGGGCGGGGAGGGCCACATGAGCAGTTCTTC

D: -
V: TRBV7-2
size: -
J: TRBJ2-7
CDR3: CASSSFRTSAYEQYF
DNA: TGTGCCAGCAGCTCTTTCAGGACATCAGCCTACGAGCAGTACTTC

D: TRBD1
V: TRBV24-1
size: -
J: TRBJ2-6
CDR3: CATSSTGTALSGANVLTF
DNA: TGTGCCACCAGCAGTACCGGGACAGCCCTCTCTGGGGCCAACGTCCTGACTTTC

D: -
V: TRBV7-8
size: -
J: TRBJ2-2
CDR3: CASSPGRRSTGELFF
DNA: TGTGCCAGCAGCCCTGGACGCAGGAGCACCGGGGAGCTGTTTTTT

D: -
V: TRBV7-2
size: medium-sized
J: TRBJ2-4
CDR3: CASSLGPTRNKNIQYF
DNA: TGTGCCAGCAGCTTAGGCCCGACTAGAAATAAAAACATTCAGTACTTC

D: -
V: TRBV3-1
size: few
J: TRBJ2-3
CDR3: CATRRNSNTDTQYF
DNA: TGTGCCACCAGACGGAATAGCAACACAGATACGCAGTATTTT

D: -
V: TRBV20-1
size: -
J: TRBJ2-1
CDR3: CSARDSAGTPPYNEQFF
DNA: TGCAGTGCTAGAGACTCGGCAGGGACACCCCCCTACAATGAGCAGTTCTTC

D: TRBD1
V: TRBV7-2
size: few
J: TRBJ2-7
CDR3: CASSLPGQVKYEQYF
DNA: TGTGCCAGCAGCTTACCGGGACAGGTAAAATACGAGCAGTACTTC

D: TRBD1
V: TRBV10-2
size: -
J: TRBJ1-2
CDR3: CASSTATGQGAYGYTF
DNA: TGCGCCAGCAGTACTGCCACCGGACAGGGGGCATATGGCTACACCTTC

D: -
V: TRBV28
size: -
J: TRBJ2-5
CDR3: CASSLPSEGGYNEQYF
DNA: TGTGCCAGCAGTTTACCCTCGGAGGGCGGCTACAATGAGCAGTACTTC

D: TRBD2
V: TRBV6-4
size: many
J: TRBJ2-5
CDR3: CASTSGGGPQETQYF
DNA: TGTGCCAGTACTAGCGGGGGGGGACCACAAGAGACCCAGTACTTC

D: TRBD2
V: TRBV6-6
size: many
J: TRBJ2-1
CDR3: CASSYTHGLAGSYEQFF
DNA: TGTGCCAGCAGTTACACCCATGGACTAGCGGGCTCCTACGAGCAGTTCTTC

D: -
V: TRBV7-6
size: -
J: TRBJ2-1
CDR3: CASSLGAGNRDEQFF
DNA: TGTGCCAGCAGCTTAGGGGCCGGAAATAGGGATGAGCAGTTCTTC

D: TRBD2
V: TRBV7-2
size: -
J: TRBJ2-4
CDR3: CASSLGGREDTQYF
DNA: TGTGCCAGCAGCTTAGGAGGGAGGGAGGATACGCAGTACTTC

D: -
V: TRBV7-3
size: -
J: TRBJ1-5
CDR3: CASSSGILNQPQHF
DNA: TGTGCCAGCAGCTCGGGGATCCTTAATCAGCCCCAGCATTTT

D: -
V: TRBV7-8
size: -
J: TRBJ2-3
CDR3: CASSLAGAVTDTQYF
DNA: TGTGCCAGCAGCTTAGCAGGGGCTGTCACAGATACGCAGTATTTT

D: TRBD2
V: TRBV7-8
size: -
J: TRBJ2-1
CDR3: CASSPPRGSGRIDEQFF
DNA: TGTGCCAGCAGCCCCCCCCGGGGTAGCGGGAGAATCGATGAGCAGTTCTTC

D: -
V: TRBV7-2
size: medium-sized
J: TRBJ2-1
CDR3: CASRTRGSSYNEQFF
DNA: TGTGCCAGCAGGACAAGGGGGAGCTCCTACAATGAGCAGTTCTTC

D: -
V: TRBV7-6
size: few
J: TRBJ2-5
CDR3: CASSLLGGETQYF
DNA: TGTGCCAGCAGCTTATTGGGCGGGGAGACCCAGTACTTC

D: -
V: TRBV5-5
size: many
J: TRBJ2-7
CDR3: CASSYRDGRSYEQYF
DNA: TGTGCCAGCAGCTACCGGGACGGCCGCTCCTACGAGCAGTACTTC

D: TRBD1
V: TRBV5-1
size: many
J: TRBJ2-3
CDR3: CASSSGQGAPYTDTQYF
DNA: TGCGCCAGCAGCTCCGGACAGGGGGCTCCCTACACAGATACGCAGTATTTT

D: -
V: TRBV7-9
size: many
J: TRBJ1-5
CDR3: CASSLGTGINQPQHF
DNA: TGTGCCAGCAGCTTAGGGACGGGCATCAATCAGCCCCAGCATTTT

D: -
V: TRBV6-1
size: -
J: TRBJ2-3
CDR3: CASSYVWGTDTQYF
DNA: TGTGCCAGCAGTTATGTTTGGGGCACAGATACGCAGTATTTT

D: -
V: TRBV9
size: -
J: TRBJ2-2
CDR3: CASSVATGPNTGELFF
DNA: TGTGCCAGCAGCGTAGCTACAGGGCCGAACACCGGGGAGCTGTTTTTT

D: TRBD2
V: TRBV7-4
size: once
J: TRBJ2-7
CDR3: CASSLQAGVYEQYF
DNA: TGTGCCAGCAGCTTACAAGCGGGAGTCTACGAGCAGTACTTC

D: -
V: TRBV7-9
size: medium-sized
J: TRBJ2-3
CDR3: CASSLWGADTQYF
DNA: TGTGCCAGCAGCTTGTGGGGTGCAGATACGCAGTATTTT

D: -
V: TRBV7-2
size: -
J: TRBJ1-1
CDR3: CASSFETVTEAFF
DNA: TGTGCCAGCAGCTTCGAGACGGTCACTGAAGCTTTCTTT

D: TRBD1
V: TRBV27
size: medium-sized
J: TRBJ2-1
CDR3: CASSLGGQAFYNEQFF
DNA: TGTGCCAGCAGCCTAGGAGGACAGGCGTTCTACAATGAGCAGTTCTTC

D: TRBD1
V: TRBV7-6
size: few
J: TRBJ2-7
CDR3: CASSLDRGQGYEQYF
DNA: TGTGCCAGCAGCTTAGACAGGGGGCAAGGCTACGAGCAGTACTTC

D: -
V: TRBV12-3/TRBV12-4
size: few
J: TRBJ2-1
CDR3: CASSLWPNEQFF
DNA: TGTGCCAGCAGTTTATGGCCTAATGAGCAGTTCTTC

D: TRBD2
V: TRBV7-3
size: -
J: TRBJ2-1
CDR3: CASSLRPSGGPNNEQFF
DNA: TGTGCCAGCAGCTTAAGGCCTAGCGGGGGGCCCAACAATGAGCAGTTCTTC

D: TRBD1
V: TRBV12-3/TRBV12-4
size: -
J: TRBJ2-7
CDR3: CASSLGGTGGTYEQYF
DNA: TGTGCCAGCAGTTTAGGCGGGACAGGGGGGACCTACGAGCAGTACTTC

D: -
V: TRBV12-3/TRBV12-4
size: -
J: TRBJ2-6
CDR3: CASGGGSGANVLTF
DNA: TGTGCCAGCGGTGGTGGGTCTGGGGCCAACGTCCTGACTTTC

D: -
V: TRBV10-3
size: medium-sized
J: TRBJ2-1
CDR3: CAISTYREHEQFF
DNA: TGTGCCATCAGTACCTACAGGGAGCATGAGCAGTTCTTC

D: -
V: TRBV7-3
size: many
J: TRBJ2-3
CDR3: CASSLSRGTDTQYF
DNA: TGTGCCAGCAGCTTAAGCCGGGGCACAGATACGCAGTATTTT

D: -
V: TRBV7-9
size: -
J: TRBJ1-3
CDR3: CASSLRWGAGKTIYF
DNA: TGTGCCAGCAGCTTACGGTGGGGGGCTGGAAAGACCATATATTTT

D: TRBD2
V: TRBV11-2
size: -
J: TRBJ2-5
CDR3: CASSFSGITDTQYF
DNA: TGTGCCAGCAGCTTTAGCGGGATCACAGATACGCAGTACTTC

D: -
V: TRBV7-3
size: -
J: TRBJ2-3
CDR3: CASSLQVTDTQYF
DNA: TGTGCCAGCAGCTTACAGGTCACAGATACGCAGTATTTT

D: -
V: TRBV5-5
size: many
J: TRBJ2-7
CDR3: CASSLAGSSYEQYF
DNA: TGTGCCAGCAGCTTGGCAGGGTCCTCCTACGAGCAGTACTTC

D: -
V: TRBV29-1
size: -
J: TRBJ2-1
CDR3: CSVLDSSHEQFF
DNA: TGCAGCGTTTTAGACAGTTCCCACGAGCAGTTCTTC

D: -
V: TRBV7-2
size: few
J: TRBJ2-3
CDR3: CASSLVRGSTDTQYF
DNA: TGTGCCAGCAGCTTAGTAAGGGGTAGCACAGATACGCAGTATTTT

D: -
V: TRBV7-6
size: medium-sized
J: TRBJ2-1
CDR3: CASSLGGYEQFF
DNA: TGTGCCAGCAGCTTGGGGGGCTATGAGCAGTTCTTC